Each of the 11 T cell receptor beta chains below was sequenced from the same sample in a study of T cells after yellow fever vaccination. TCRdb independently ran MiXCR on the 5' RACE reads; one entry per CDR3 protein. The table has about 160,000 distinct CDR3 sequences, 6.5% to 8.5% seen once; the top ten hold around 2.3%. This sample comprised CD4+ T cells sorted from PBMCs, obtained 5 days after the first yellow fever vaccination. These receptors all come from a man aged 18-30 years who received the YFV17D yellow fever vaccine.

CDR3 protein: CSAEWGSGGAYEQYV. The CDR3 nucleotides are TGCAGTGCTGAATGGGGTTCAGGGGGCGCTTACGAGCAGTACGTC. V usage is TRBV20-1 and J usage is TRBJ2-7, with 8 bases aligning to TRBD1. This CDR3 is built from 15 residues. Germline CDR1 is DFQATT and CDR2 is SNEGSKA (reference sequence). J lost 4 bases, V lost 5 bases, and 13 bases had no gene match.

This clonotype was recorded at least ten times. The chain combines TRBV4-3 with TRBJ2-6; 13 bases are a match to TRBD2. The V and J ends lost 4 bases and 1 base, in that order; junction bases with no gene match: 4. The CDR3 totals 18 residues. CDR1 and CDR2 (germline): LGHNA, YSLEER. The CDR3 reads CASSRSLAGGSGANVLTF. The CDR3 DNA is TGCGCCAGCAGCCGATCACTAGCGGGGGGGTCTGGGGCCAACGTCCTGACTTTC.

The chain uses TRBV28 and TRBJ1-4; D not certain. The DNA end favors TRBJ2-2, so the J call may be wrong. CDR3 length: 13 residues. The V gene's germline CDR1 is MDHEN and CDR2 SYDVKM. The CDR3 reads CASSLFEARELFF. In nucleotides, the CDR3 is TGTGCCAGCAGTTTATTTGAGGCCAGGGAGCTGTTTTTT.

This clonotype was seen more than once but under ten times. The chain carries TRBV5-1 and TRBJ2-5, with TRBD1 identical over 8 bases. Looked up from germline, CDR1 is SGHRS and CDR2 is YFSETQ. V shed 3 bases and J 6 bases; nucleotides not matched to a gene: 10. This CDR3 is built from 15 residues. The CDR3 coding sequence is TGCGCCAGCAGCTCACCACAGGGGGAGAGTAAGACCCAGTACTTC. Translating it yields CASSSPQGESKTQYF.

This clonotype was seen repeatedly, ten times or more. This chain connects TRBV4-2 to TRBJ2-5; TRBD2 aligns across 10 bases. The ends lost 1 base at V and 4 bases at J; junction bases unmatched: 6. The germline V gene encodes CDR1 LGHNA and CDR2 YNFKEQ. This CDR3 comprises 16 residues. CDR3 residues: CASSQVSGGASETQYF. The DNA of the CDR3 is TGTGCCAGCAGCCAAGTGAGCGGGGGGGCGTCAGAGACCCAGTACTTC.

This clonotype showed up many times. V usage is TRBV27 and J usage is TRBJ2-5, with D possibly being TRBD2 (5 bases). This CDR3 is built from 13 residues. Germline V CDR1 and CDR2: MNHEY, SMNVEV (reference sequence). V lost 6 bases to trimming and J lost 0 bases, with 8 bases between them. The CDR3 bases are TGTGCCAGCAGGGAAGCGGACCAAGAGACCCAGTACTTC. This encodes CASREADQETQYF.

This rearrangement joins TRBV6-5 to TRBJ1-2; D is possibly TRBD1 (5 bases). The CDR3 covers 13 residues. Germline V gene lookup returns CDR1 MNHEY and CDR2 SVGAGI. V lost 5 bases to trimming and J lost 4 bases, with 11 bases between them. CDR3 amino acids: CASSTGTSYGYTF. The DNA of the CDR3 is TGTGCCAGCAGTACAGGAACCTCCTATGGCTACACCTTC.

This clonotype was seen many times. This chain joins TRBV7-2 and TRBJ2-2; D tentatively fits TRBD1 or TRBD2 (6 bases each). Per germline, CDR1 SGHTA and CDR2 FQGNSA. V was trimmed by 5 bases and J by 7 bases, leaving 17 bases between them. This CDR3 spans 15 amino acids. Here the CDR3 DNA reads TGTGCCAGCAGCCGTACCCCCGGGGGCGTCGGGGAGCTGTTTTTT. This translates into CASSRTPGGVGELFF.

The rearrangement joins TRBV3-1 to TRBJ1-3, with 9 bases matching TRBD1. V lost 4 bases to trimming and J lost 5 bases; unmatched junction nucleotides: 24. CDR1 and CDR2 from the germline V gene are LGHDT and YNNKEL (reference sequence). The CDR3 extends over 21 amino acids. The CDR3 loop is CASSPQDRGQGTSRTRNTIYF. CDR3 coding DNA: TGTGCCAGCAGCCCGCAAGATAGGGGACAGGGAACCTCGCGGACTCGAAACACCATATATTTT.

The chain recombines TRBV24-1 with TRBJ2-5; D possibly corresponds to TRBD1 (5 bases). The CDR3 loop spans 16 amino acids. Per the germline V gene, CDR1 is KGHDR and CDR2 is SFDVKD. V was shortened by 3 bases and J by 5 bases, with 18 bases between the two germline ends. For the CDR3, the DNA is TGTGCCACCAGTGATCTATCCTTGCTGGGGCGGGAGACCCAGTACTTC. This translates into CATSDLSLLGRETQYF.

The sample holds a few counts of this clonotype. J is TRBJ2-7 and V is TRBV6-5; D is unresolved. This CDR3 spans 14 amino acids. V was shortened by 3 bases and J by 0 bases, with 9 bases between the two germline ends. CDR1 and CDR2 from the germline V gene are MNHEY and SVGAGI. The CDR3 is CASSYKYDSYEQYF. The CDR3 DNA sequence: TGTGCCAGCAGTTATAAATACGACTCCTACGAGCAGTACTTC.